The T cell receptor (beta chain) under discussion was sequenced for a study of T cells in Graves' hyperthyroidism and ophthalmopathy. It was RNA transcripts that yielded the amplified TCR beta CDR3 regions. RT-PCR in the first round (using the HTBI primer set) targeted the TCR CDR3. Each CDR3 protein gets one entry after TCRdb re-called the multiplex PCR reads with MiXCR. The sample lists under 400,000 distinct CDR3 sequences; 21% were seen once. Study-wide results and caveats: Ophthalmopathy, as predicted by the model, came a median around 6 months after the prediction. Blood also showed most of the thyroid clonotypes that were expanded above 0.001.

This clonotype was recorded at least ten times. What it binds is not known. The CDR3 is 14 residues long. The trim removed 4 bases at V and 6 bases at J, leaving 8 bases unmatched. CDR1 and CDR2 from the germline V gene are SNHLY and FYNNEI. For Graves' hyperthyroidism to be stable, ophthalmopathy could not progress within 18 months. The study left out patients who had uncontrolled infection, other autoimmune disease, pregnancy or lactation. The source material was blood. The sequence was obtained from a woman aged 45 to 65 with Graves' hyperthyroidism. The chain couples TRBV2 to TRBJ1-1; TRBD1 aligns across 7 bases. The DNA of the CDR3 is TGTGCCAGCAGTGTTGTACAGGGGATCGCTGAAGCTTTCTTT. Protein sequence: CASSVVQGIAEAFF.